The subject of this entry is one TCR beta chain. Its antigen is unknown. Other DNA variants within this sample encode the same CDR3. The treatment is: roughly 19 received Ad26.COV2.S at low or high dose, single or two shots; about 5 received placebo; per-sample allocation not given. Sampling took place 63 days after the first vaccine or placebo injection. Adults aged 18-55 years in Boston included the donor. The data were produced by immunoSEQ multiplex PCR, yet TCRdb's version contains in-frame clones alone and is incomplete. This sample has about 440,000 clones, with around 90% found just once. These data come from a study of Ad26.COV2.S vaccination and SARS-CoV-2 variants. Study-wide background: Each vaccinee took Ad26.COV2.S intramuscularly, once or twice 56 days apart. General observations from the study: Whether participants received vaccine or placebo, their non-spike TCR breadth was similar. Reportedly, spike-specific CD8+ and CD4+ T cell responses achieved substantial breadth once vaccination had taken place.

Germline CDR1 is SGHRS and CDR2 is YFSETQ. With V trimmed by 3 bases and J by 3 bases, 4 bases remained unmatched. The CDR3 extends over 15 amino acids. Sequenced material: peripheral blood, taken in a trial of Ad26.COV2.S vaccine versus placebo. The chain links TRBV5-1 to TRBJ2-7; 12 bases line up with TRBD2. The TCR was taken from a person aged 18-60 years who received the Ad26.COV2.S COVID-19 vaccine or a placebo. CDR3 protein: CASSSGLAGNYEQYF. The CDR3 DNA sequence: TGCGCCAGCAGCTCAGGACTAGCGGGGAACTACGAGCAGTACTTC.